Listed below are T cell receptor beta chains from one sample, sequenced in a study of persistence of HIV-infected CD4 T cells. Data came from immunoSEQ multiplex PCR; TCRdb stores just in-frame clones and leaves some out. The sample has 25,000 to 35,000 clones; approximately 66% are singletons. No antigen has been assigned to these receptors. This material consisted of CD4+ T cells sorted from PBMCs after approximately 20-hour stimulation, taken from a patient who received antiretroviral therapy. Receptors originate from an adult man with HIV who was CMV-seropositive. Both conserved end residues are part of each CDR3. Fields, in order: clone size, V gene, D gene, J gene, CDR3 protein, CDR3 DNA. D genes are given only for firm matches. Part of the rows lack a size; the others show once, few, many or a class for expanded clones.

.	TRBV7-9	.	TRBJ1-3	CASSPTPDGSGNTIYF	TGTGCCAGCAGCCCTACTCCGGACGGCTCTGGAAACACCATATATTTT
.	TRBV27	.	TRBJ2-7	CATGNTQGKQYF	TGTGCCACCGGAAACACTCAGGGAAAGCAGTACTTC
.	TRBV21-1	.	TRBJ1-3	CASLWTQRNTIYF	TGTGCCAGCCTATGGACACAAAGAAACACCATATATTTT
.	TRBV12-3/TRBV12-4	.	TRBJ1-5	CASSFRTGPQHF	TGTGCCAGCAGTTTTAGGACGGGGCCCCAGCATTTT
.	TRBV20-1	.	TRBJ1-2	CSALMSSYTF	TGCAGTGCCTTGATGTCAAGCTACACCTTC
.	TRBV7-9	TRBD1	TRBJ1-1	CASSLDRPRAFF	TGTGCCAGCAGCTTGGACAGGCCTAGAGCTTTCTTT
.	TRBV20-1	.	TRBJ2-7	CSASGAVGEQYF	TGCAGTGCTAGTGGTGCCGTCGGCGAGCAGTACTTC
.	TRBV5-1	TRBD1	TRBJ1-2	CASSLVPGGTYGYTF	TGCGCCAGCAGCTTGGTCCCAGGGGGGACTTATGGCTACACCTTC
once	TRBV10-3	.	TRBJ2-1	CAISAQDIGEQFF	TGTGCCATCAGTGCCCAGGACATCGGTGAGCAGTTCTTC
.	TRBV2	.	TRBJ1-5	CASKGDLMGQPQHF	TGTGCCAGCAAGGGGGACCTCATGGGGCAGCCCCAGCATTTT
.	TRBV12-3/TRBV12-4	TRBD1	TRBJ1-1	CASLGGGQAFF	TGTGCCAGCCTAGGAGGGGGCCAAGCTTTCTTT
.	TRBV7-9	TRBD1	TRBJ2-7	CASSLGQPDYEQYF	TGTGCCAGCAGCTTGGGACAGCCGGACTACGAGCAGTACTTC
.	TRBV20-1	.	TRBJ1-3	CSASGESGNTIYF	TGCAGTGCCAGTGGTGAATCTGGAAACACCATATATTTT
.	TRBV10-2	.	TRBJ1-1	CASSRGGNTEAFF	TGCGCCAGCAGTAGGGGGGGGAACACTGAAGCTTTCTTT
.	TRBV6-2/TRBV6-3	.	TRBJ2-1	CASSYSGLGNNEQFF	TGTGCCAGCAGTTACTCAGGTCTAGGAAACAATGAGCAGTTCTTC
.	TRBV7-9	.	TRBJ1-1	CASSLVAGSTEAFF	TGTGCCAGCAGCTTAGTGGCAGGGAGCACTGAAGCTTTCTTT
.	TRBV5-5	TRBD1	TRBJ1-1	CASSLTGGTNTEAFF	TGTGCCAGCAGCCTGACAGGGGGGACGAACACTGAAGCTTTCTTT
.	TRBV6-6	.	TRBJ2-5	CASSMPPGQETQYF	TGTGCCAGCAGTATGCCACCTGGACAAGAGACCCAGTACTTC
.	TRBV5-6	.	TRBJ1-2	CASSWGQGSGYGYTF	TGTGCCAGCAGCTGGGGCCAGGGGTCTGGCTATGGCTACACCTTC
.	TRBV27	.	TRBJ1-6	CASSPREGNSPLHF	TGTGCCAGCAGCCCCCGGGAGGGTAATTCACCCCTCCACTTT
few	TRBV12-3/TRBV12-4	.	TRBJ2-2	CASRYREAGELFF	TGTGCCAGCAGATACAGGGAGGCCGGGGAGCTGTTTTTT
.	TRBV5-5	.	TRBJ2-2	CASSLGDDTGELFF	TGTGCCAGCAGCTTGGGGGACGACACCGGGGAGCTGTTTTTT
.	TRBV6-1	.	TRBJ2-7	CASSESGTASYEQYF	TGTGCCAGCAGTGAAAGCGGGACAGCGTCCTACGAGCAGTACTTC
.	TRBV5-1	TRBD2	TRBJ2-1	CASSPPGLNNEQFF	TGCGCCAGCAGCCCGCCGGGACTAAACAATGAGCAGTTCTTC
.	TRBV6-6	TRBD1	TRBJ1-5	CASSLQGASGNQPQHF	TGTGCCAGCAGCCTCCAGGGGGCAAGCGGCAATCAGCCCCAGCATTTT
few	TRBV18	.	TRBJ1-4	CASSPTKEGELFF	TGTGCCAGCTCACCAACGAAAGAGGGGGAACTGTTTTTT
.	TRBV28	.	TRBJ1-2	CASLRVPAGGYTF	TGTGCCAGCCTCAGGGTTCCGGCGGGCGGCTACACCTTC
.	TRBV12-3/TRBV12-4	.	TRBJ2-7	CASSSLQGYEQYF	TGTGCCAGCAGTTCCCTACAGGGTTACGAGCAGTACTTC
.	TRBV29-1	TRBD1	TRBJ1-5	CSVGQGSNQPQHF	TGCAGCGTCGGACAGGGTAGCAATCAGCCCCAGCATTTT
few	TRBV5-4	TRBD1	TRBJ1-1	CASSPGQGASEAFF	TGTGCCAGCAGCCCAGGACAGGGGGCATCTGAAGCTTTCTTT
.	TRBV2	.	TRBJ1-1	CASKGAVEAFF	TGTGCCAGCAAAGGGGCCGTCGAAGCTTTCTTT
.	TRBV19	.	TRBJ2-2	CATQRNTGELFF	TGTGCCACTCAACGGAACACCGGGGAGCTGTTTTTT
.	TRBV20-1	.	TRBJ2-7	CSASSYSPGEQYF	TGCAGTGCTAGTTCGTACAGCCCGGGAGAGCAGTACTTC
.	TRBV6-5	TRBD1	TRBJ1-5	CASSPTDRETQPQHF	TGTGCCAGCAGTCCCACCGACAGGGAGACTCAGCCCCAGCATTTT
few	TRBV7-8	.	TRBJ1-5	CASSPVNWNQPQHF	TGTGCCAGCAGCCCGGTCAATTGGAATCAGCCCCAGCATTTT
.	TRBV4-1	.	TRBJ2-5	CASSQERQFRETQYF	TGCGCCAGCAGCCAAGAAAGGCAATTCAGAGAGACCCAGTACTTC
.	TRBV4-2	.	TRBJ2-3	CASSQGGSGTDTQYF	TGTGCCAGCAGCCAAGGGGGGTCGGGCACAGATACGCAGTATTTT
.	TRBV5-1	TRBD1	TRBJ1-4	CASSSGTGGSTNEKLFF	TGCGCCAGCAGCTCAGGGACAGGGGGCTCAACTAATGAAAAACTGTTTTTT
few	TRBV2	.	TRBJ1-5	CASSLVGGGQPQHF	TGTGCCAGCAGTTTGGTCGGCGGGGGACAGCCCCAGCATTTT
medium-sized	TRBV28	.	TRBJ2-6	CASTGGLSGANVLTF	TGTGCCAGCACCGGTGGGCTTTCTGGGGCCAACGTCCTGACTTTC
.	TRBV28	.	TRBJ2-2	CASSLGTMGQANTGELFF	TGTGCCAGCAGTTTGGGGACTATGGGACAGGCGAACACCGGGGAGCTGTTTTTT
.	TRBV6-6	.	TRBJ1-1	CASSYRDYTEAFF	TGTGCCAGCAGTTATAGAGATTACACTGAAGCTTTCTTT
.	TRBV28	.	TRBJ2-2	CASRLFQGNTGELFF	TGTGCCAGCAGACTTTTCCAGGGGAACACCGGGGAGCTGTTTTTT
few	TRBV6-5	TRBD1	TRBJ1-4	CASETGGNEKLFF	TGTGCCAGCGAGACAGGGGGTAATGAAAAACTGTTTTTT
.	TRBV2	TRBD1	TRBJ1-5	CASRDPGQGAGQPQHF	TGTGCCAGCAGGGACCCGGGACAGGGGGCCGGTCAGCCCCAGCATTTT
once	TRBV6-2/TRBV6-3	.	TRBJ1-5	CASSHSGRDSRGSNQPQHF	TGTGCCAGCAGCCACTCGGGCCGGGATTCACGTGGTAGCAATCAGCCCCAGCATTTT
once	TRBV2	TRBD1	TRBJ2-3	CASRIQGASTDTQYF	TGTGCCAGCAGGATTCAGGGGGCTAGCACAGATACGCAGTATTTT
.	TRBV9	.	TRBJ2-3	CASSVGGPSTDTQYF	TGTGCCAGCAGCGTAGGGGGGCCCAGCACAGATACGCAGTATTTT